The entry below gives a single TCR beta chain sequence along with its context. The target antigen is unknown. This sample is drawn from a study of blood T cells in healthy people across ages. The study, taken as a whole, reports: In these data, TCR beta diversity tracked strongly with naive T cell percentage.

Primed by a sample-barcoded 5' primer and a J-beta primer mix, a second PCR proceeded for about 6 to 11 cycles. Each TCR beta cDNA got a 12-nucleotide random molecular identifier. TCRdb reprocessed the 5' RACE reads with MiXCR, giving one entry per CDR3 protein. The sample consists of about 760,000 distinct CDR3 sequences, roughly 25% of them appearing once. The V end was cut by 4 bases, the J end by 13 bases, with 16 bases between. The CDR3 extends over 13 amino acids. Germline V gene sequence: CDR1 MNHEY, CDR2 SVGAGI. Each individual donor underwent a draw of 8 to 10 milliliters of peripheral blood. These same data were also listed under a study on T cells of mothers and their children. As that study records: The yield was over 9.5 million TCR beta CDR3 reads from each mother and a few million from each child.

The sequencing sample was made of blood. The receptor comes from a boy aged 10-17 years in good health. The rearrangement links TRBV6-5 to TRBJ1-4; the D is unclear. The CDR3 protein is CASSCQAGSVLFF. The CDR3 DNA reads as TGTGCCAGCAGTTGTCAGGCCGGGAGCGTACTGTTTTTT.